This passage covers 20 T cell receptor beta chains from one sample sequenced in a study of CD8+ T cells in alopecia areata. Extraction of RNA preceded its reverse transcription into cDNA, which served as the sequencing template. This table comes from immunoSEQ multiplex PCR, and its TCRdb copy is limited to in-frame clones, with some not included. The table includes 90,000 to 120,000 clones, roughly 60% detected once. Sequenced input: CD8+ T cells sorted from blood. The receptors were sampled from a human donor in good health.

This rearrangement joins TRBV2 to TRBJ2-7, with a possible D match to TRBD2 (6 bases). This CDR3 spans 12 amino acids. Germline V gene data show CDR1 as SNHLY and CDR2 as FYNNEI. Trimming pared 7 bases from V and 3 bases from J, leaving 10 bases between. The CDR3 loop reads CASNAGFYEQYF. CDR3 nucleotide sequence: TGTGCCAGCAATGCGGGGTTCTACGAGCAGTACTTC.

The chain combines TRBV7-8 with TRBJ2-3; 9 nucleotides line up with TRBD2. Germline values: CDR1 SGHVS, CDR2 FQNEAQ. The CDR3 covers 17 residues. Unmatched junction bases numbered 7, after V lost 1 base and J lost 2 bases. The CDR3 coding sequence is TGTGCCAGCAGCTTAGATCTTAGCGGGGGCTTCACAGATACGCAGTATTTT. Residues: CASSLDLSGGFTDTQYF.

This clone is classed as medium-sized. J is TRBJ2-1 and V is TRBV5-4, with TRBD2 matching 13 bases. Per the germline V gene, CDR1 is SGHNT and CDR2 is YYREEE (reference sequence). This CDR3 has 20 amino acids. V lost 4 bases, J lost 0 bases, and 13 bases stayed unmatched. DNA of the CDR3: TGTGCCAGCAGCATCGCTGAACTAGCGGGGGGGGTGAGCTCCTACAATGAGCAGTTCTTC. This codes for CASSIAELAGGVSSYNEQFF.

The gene calls are TRBV7-8 and TRBJ2-1; 10 positions agree with TRBD2. The V and J ends lost 5 bases and 8 bases, in that order; junction bases with no gene match: 12. CDR1 and CDR2 from the germline V gene are SGHVS and FQNEAQ. The CDR3 covers 16 residues. CDR3 sequence (DNA): TGTGCCAGCAGCCTCTCGGAGCGGGGGGGCGTCTATGAGCAGTTCTTC. This translates into CASSLSERGGVYEQFF.

This clone was seen a few times. The J gene is TRBJ2-2, the V gene TRBV9; 9 bases agree with TRBD1. This CDR3 contains 13 residues. V lost 3 bases and J lost 6; bases outside the gene matches: 0. The germline V gene encodes CDR1 SGDLS and CDR2 YYNGEE. The CDR3: CASSGTGAGELFF. DNA for the CDR3: TGTGCCAGCAGCGGGACAGGGGCCGGGGAGCTGTTTTTT.

The chain employs TRBV27 and TRBJ2-1; D is ambiguous. This CDR3 comprises 12 residues. Deletions cut 2 bases from V and 6 bases from J, with 5 bases between. Germline V lookup: CDR1 MNHEY, CDR2 SMNVEV (reference sequence). Here the CDR3 reads CASSLIGNEQFF. The CDR3 coding sequence is TGTGCCAGCAGTTTAATCGGCAATGAGCAGTTCTTC.

A remark on this clone: A clone one base away is much larger, so this may be a read error. The V gene is TRBV4-1, the J gene TRBJ2-5, with TRBD1 matching 9 bases. There are 17 residues in the CDR3. Germline values: CDR1 MGHRA, CDR2 YSYEKL. V lost 0 bases and J lost 4; bases outside the gene matches: 9. The chain's CDR3 is CASSQDGMGQGGETQYF. The CDR3 bases are TGCGCCAGCAGCCAAGATGGTATGGGACAGGGTGGAGAGACCCAGTACTTC.

This clone turned up a few times. The chain joins TRBV5-6 to TRBJ2-2; 11 bases align to TRBD2. The V gene end was trimmed by 2 bases and the J gene end by 3 bases; junction bases not matched to a gene: 9. CDR1 is SGHDT, CDR2 YYEEEE, per germline. This CDR3 contains 18 residues. The CDR3 DNA reads TGTGCCAGCAGCTTACAACTAGCGGGGGTCTTCGACACCGGGGAGCTGTTTTTT. This codes for CASSLQLAGVFDTGELFF. The full variable domain, completed using reference TRBV5-6 and TRBJ2-2, is DAGVTQSPTHLIKTRGQQVTLRCSPKSGHDTVSWYQQALGQGPQFIFQYYEEEERQRGNFPDRFSGHQFPNYSSELNVNALLLGDSALYLCASSLQLAGVFDTGELFFGEGSRLTVL.

This clone was detected only a few times. The chain carries TRBV6-1 and TRBJ1-5; unclear D gene. V shed 2 bases and J shed 5 bases, with 10 bases lying between them. The germline CDR1 and CDR2 sequences are MNHNS and SASEGT. This CDR3 comprises 14 residues. The CDR3 loop is CASSEWVPHQPQHF. CDR3 DNA sequence: TGTGCCAGCAGTGAATGGGTACCGCATCAGCCCCAGCATTTT.

J is TRBJ2-7 and V is TRBV13, with a tentative D call TRBD2 (5 bases). CDR1 is PRHDT, CDR2 FYEKMQ, per germline (reference sequence). Trimming pared 5 bases from V and 2 bases from J, leaving 16 bases between. The CDR3 is 15 amino acids. Here the CDR3 reads CASSPRGVPAYEQYF. In nucleotides, the CDR3 is TGTGCCAGCAGCCCCCGGGGTGTACCTGCCTACGAGCAGTACTTC. Using reference TRBV13 and TRBJ2-7 for the parts outside the CDR3, the full variable domain is AAGVIQSPRHLIKEKRETATLKCYPIPRHDTVYWYQQGPGQDPQFLISFYEKMQSDKGSIPDRFSAQQFSDYHSELNMSSLELGDSALYFCASSPRGVPAYEQYFGPGTRLTVT.

For the CDR3, the DNA is TGCGCCAGCAGCCAAGGGCCCGCCTATAATTCACCCCTCCACTTT. Translating gives CASSQGPAYNSPLHF. V and J are TRBV4-1 and TRBJ1-6; D remains ambiguous. The V and J ends lost 1 base and 2 bases respectively, with 6 bases between them. Germline CDR1 is MGHRA and CDR2 is YSYEKL. The CDR3 runs 15 residues.

This clone came up a few times. The chain uses TRBV4-1 and TRBJ2-2; tentatively, D is TRBD1 (5 bases). V was pared by 4 bases and J by 8 bases, with 5 bases between. The CDR3 consists of 11 residues. Germline V gene data show CDR1 as MGHRA and CDR2 as YSYEKL. The CDR3 loop reads CASSRTGELFF. CDR3 bases: TGCGCCAGCAGCCGGACAGGGGAGCTGTTTTTT.

The chain is built from TRBV27 and TRBJ2-2; D is undetermined. V was pared by 7 bases and J by 6 bases, with 12 bases between. This CDR3 is 13 amino acids long. Germline CDR1 MNHEY, CDR2 SMNVEV (reference sequence). Written as DNA, the CDR3 is TGTGCCAGCACCGTTGTGGGGTCCGGGGAGCTGTTTTTT. This codes for CASTVVGSGELFF.

The J gene is TRBJ1-3, the V gene TRBV20-1; unclear D gene. V shed 3 bases and J shed 4 bases, with 4 bases lying between them. Germline values: CDR1 DFQATT, CDR2 SNEGSKA (reference sequence). This CDR3 region has 11 residues. The CDR3 DNA reads as TGCAGTGCTAGTCCAGGAAACACCATATATTTT. Translation gives CSASPGNTIYF.

This clone turned up a few times. This chain uses TRBV29-1 with TRBJ2-1, with TRBD2 matching over 8 bases. Per the germline V gene, CDR1 is SQVTM and CDR2 is ANQGSEA. The junction had 2 bases not matched to a gene; V was cut back by 1 base and J by 9 bases. CDR3 length: 12 amino acids. The CDR3 protein is CSVEGGGLEQFF. Written as DNA, the CDR3 is TGCAGCGTTGAAGGCGGGGGGCTTGAGCAGTTCTTC.

The rearrangement links TRBV27 to TRBJ2-3, with a tentative D call TRBD1 (5 bases). V was pared by 3 bases and J by 3 bases, with 25 bases between. This CDR3 spans 19 amino acids. Germline V gene lookup returns CDR1 MNHEY and CDR2 SMNVEV (reference sequence). CDR3 region: CASSFVFGWGAQVTDTQYF. The CDR3 DNA sequence: TGTGCCAGCAGTTTTGTCTTTGGTTGGGGCGCTCAGGTGACAGATACGCAGTATTTT.

This clone was seen a handful of times. The J gene is TRBJ1-1, the V gene TRBV5-4; TRBD1 might be the D (6 bases). CDR1 is SGHNT and CDR2 is YYREEE in the germline V gene (reference sequence). The V gene lost 5 bases and the J gene lost 9 bases, with 11 bases spanning the gap. The CDR3 is made up of 11 amino acids. The CDR3 nucleotides read TGTGCCAGCAGACGAGGACAGAAAGCTTTCTTT. Translated, it gives CASRRGQKAFF. Full variable domain (remainder filled in from reference TRBV5-4 and TRBJ1-1): ETGVTQSPTHLIKTRGQQVTLRCSSQSGHNTVSWYQQALGQGPQFIFQYYREEENGRGNFPPRFSGLQFPNYSSELNVNALELDDSALYLCASRRGQKAFFGQGTRLTVV.

V gene TRBV6-5 combines with J gene TRBJ1-1; TRBD1 matches at 8 bases. Unmatched junction bases numbered 7, after V lost 2 bases and J lost 8 bases. The V gene's germline CDR1 is MNHEY and CDR2 SVGAGI. The CDR3 has 14 amino acids. The CDR3 DNA reads TGTGCCAGCAGTTACACAGGGGGAGCTGGCGAAGCTTTCTTT. Translation gives CASSYTGGAGEAFF.

In this sample, this clone turned up a few times. This chain uses TRBV27 with TRBJ2-5; perhaps TRBD2 as D (6 bases). This CDR3 region has 14 residues. Trimming took 4 bases from V and 5 from J, leaving 14 bases between them. Germline CDR1 is MNHEY and CDR2 is SMNVEV (reference sequence). CDR3 coding DNA: TGTGCCAGCAGTTCCGAACCCGGAGGGGAGACCCAGTACTTC. This sequence encodes CASSSEPGGETQYF.

The chain joins TRBV29-1 to TRBJ2-2; the D gene is possibly TRBD2 (6 bases). Trimming left V 4 bases short and J 4 bases short, with 10 bases between. Looked up from germline, CDR1 is SQVTM and CDR2 is ANQGSEA. The CDR3 is 13 amino acids. CDR3 protein: CSVGLDGTGELFF. CDR3 sequence (DNA): TGCAGCGTTGGACTAGACGGCACCGGGGAGCTGTTTTTT.